Given below is one T cell receptor (beta chain) in context. The sample comes from a study of T cell changes during pregnancy in multiple sclerosis. This CDR3 comprises 15 residues. Germline assignment: CDR1 SGDLS and CDR2 YYNGEE. V trimming: 0 bases; J trimming: 2 bases; junction bases outside the gene matches: 4. Generated by immunoSEQ multiplex PCR, the TCRdb table keeps only in-frame clones and is missing some. Of 88,000 or so clones in the sample, around 92% were seen once. The sequencing used peripheral blood, collected before pregnancy. The sequence was obtained from a female donor with multiple sclerosis, enrolled in a pregnancy study. V gene TRBV9 combines with J gene TRBJ2-7; TRBD2 matches 8 bases. CDR3 in DNA: TGTGCCAGCAGCGTAGGTAGCGGGGCGCCCTACGAGCAGTACTTC. This sequence encodes CASSVGSGAPYEQYF.